The source of this TCR beta chain is a study of blood T cell repertoires in COVID-19. Study at large: Sites across the United States, Italy and Spain contributed samples from acute and convalescent COVID-19. From T cells, B-cell-depleted T cells, or PBMCs came the material, which was cDNA or gDNA.

Here immunoSEQ multiplex PCR was the method, and the copy in TCRdb shows in-frame clones only, minus some. The sample carries fewer than 350,000 clones, around 90% recorded once. The CDR3 contains 16 residues. CDR1 is SGHTA, CDR2 FQGNSA, per germline. The J segment lost 2 bases and the V segment lost 5 bases, leaving 6 bases of the junction unmatched. Residents of about two dozen US areas, aged roughly 18 to 89 years, made up the participants. Clinical history reported by participants formed the basis on which cohorts were assigned. Sequenced: PBMCs or T cells enriched from blood (not recorded which). The chain combines TRBV7-2 with TRBJ2-7, with 13 positions matching TRBD2. This TCR was sampled from a woman aged 40 to 50 with acute COVID-19. The CDR3 here is CASSLGLAGEPYEQYF. The CDR3 coding sequence is TGTGCCAGCAGCCTCGGACTAGCGGGGGAACCCTACGAGCAGTACTTC. Full variable domain (remainder filled in from reference TRBV7-2 and TRBJ2-7): GAGVSQSPSNKVTEKGKDVELRCDPISGHTALYWYRQSLGQGLEFLIYFQGNSAPDKSGLPSDRFSAERTGGSVSTLTIQRTQQEDSAVYLCASSLGLAGEPYEQYFGPGTRLTVT.